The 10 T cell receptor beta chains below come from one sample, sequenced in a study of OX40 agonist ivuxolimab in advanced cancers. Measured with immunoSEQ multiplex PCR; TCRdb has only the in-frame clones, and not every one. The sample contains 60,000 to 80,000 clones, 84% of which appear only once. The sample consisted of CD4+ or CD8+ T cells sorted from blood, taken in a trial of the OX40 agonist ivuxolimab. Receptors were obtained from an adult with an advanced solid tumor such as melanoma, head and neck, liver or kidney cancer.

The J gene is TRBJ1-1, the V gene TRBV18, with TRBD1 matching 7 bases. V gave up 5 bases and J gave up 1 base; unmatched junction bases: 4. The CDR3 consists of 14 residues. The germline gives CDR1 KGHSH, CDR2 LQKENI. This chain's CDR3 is CASSRDRANTEAFF. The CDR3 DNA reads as TGTGCCAGCTCAAGAGACAGGGCGAACACTGAAGCTTTCTTT.

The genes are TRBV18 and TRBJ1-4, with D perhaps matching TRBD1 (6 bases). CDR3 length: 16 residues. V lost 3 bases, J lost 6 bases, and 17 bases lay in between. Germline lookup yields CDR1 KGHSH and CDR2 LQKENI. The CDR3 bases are TGTGCCAGCTCACCGAGCCTGGAGGGACAATATGAAAAACTGTTTTTT. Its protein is CASSPSLEGQYEKLFF.

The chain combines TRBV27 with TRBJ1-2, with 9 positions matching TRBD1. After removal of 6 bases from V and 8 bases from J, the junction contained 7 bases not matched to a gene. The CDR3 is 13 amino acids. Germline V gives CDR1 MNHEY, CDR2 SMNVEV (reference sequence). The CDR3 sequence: CASRLQGAGGYTF. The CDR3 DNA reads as TGTGCCAGCAGGTTACAGGGGGCGGGAGGCTACACCTTC.

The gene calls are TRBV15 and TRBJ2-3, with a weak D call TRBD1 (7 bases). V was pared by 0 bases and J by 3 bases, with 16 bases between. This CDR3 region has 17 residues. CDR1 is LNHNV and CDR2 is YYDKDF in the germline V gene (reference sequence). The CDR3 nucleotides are TGTGCCACCAGCAGAGATCTCGAGACAGGGAGGACAGATACGCAGTATTTT. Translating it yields CATSRDLETGRTDTQYF.

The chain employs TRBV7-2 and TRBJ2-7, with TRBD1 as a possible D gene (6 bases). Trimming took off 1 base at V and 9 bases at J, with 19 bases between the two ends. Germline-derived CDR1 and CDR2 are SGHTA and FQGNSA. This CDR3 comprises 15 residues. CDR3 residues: CASSLEARTVARQYF. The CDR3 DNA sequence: TGTGCCAGCAGCTTAGAGGCTAGGACAGTTGCAAGGCAGTACTTC.

CDR3 residues: CASSSDGLAGSSGELFF. The CDR3 nucleotides read TGTGCCAGCAGCTCGGACGGACTAGCGGGATCTTCCGGGGAGCTGTTTTTT. V gene TRBV7-2 combines with J gene TRBJ2-2, with 12 bases matching TRBD2. This CDR3 has 17 amino acids. The germline CDR1 and CDR2 sequences are SGHTA and FQGNSA. J was trimmed by 6 bases and V by 4 bases; bases with no gene match: 9.

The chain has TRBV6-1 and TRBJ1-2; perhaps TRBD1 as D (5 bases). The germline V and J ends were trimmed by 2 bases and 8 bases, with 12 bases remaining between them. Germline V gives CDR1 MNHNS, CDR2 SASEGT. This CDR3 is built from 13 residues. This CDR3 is CASSESGTGGYTF. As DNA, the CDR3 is TGTGCCAGCAGTGAATCAGGGACGGGGGGCTACACCTTC.

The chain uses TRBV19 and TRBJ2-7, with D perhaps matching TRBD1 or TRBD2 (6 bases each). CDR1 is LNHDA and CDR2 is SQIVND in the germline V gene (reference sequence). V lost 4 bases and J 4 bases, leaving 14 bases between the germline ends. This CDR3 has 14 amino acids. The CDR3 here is CASSRARGRYEQYF. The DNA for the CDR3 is TGTGCCAGTAGTAGGGCCCGGGGGCGATACGAGCAGTACTTC.

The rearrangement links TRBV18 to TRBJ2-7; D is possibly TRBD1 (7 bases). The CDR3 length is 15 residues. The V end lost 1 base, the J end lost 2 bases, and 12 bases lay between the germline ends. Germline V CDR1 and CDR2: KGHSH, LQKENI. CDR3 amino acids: CASSPRRGHAYEQYF. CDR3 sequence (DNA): TGTGCCAGCTCACCACGGAGGGGGCATGCCTACGAGCAGTACTTC.

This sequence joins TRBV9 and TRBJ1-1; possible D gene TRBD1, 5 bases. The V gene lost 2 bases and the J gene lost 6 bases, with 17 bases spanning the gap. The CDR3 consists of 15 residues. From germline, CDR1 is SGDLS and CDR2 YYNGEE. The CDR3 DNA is TGTGCCAGCAGCGTTTCTGCCGGGACGCATGCTGAAGCTTTCTTT. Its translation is CASSVSAGTHAEAFF.